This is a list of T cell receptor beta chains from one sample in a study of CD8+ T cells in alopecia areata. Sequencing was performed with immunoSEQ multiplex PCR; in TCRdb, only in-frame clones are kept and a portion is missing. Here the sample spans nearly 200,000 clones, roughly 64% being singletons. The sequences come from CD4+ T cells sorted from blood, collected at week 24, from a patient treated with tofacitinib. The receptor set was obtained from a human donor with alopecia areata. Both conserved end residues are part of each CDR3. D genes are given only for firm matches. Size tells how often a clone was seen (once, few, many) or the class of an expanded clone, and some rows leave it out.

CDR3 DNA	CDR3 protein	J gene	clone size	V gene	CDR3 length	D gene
TGTGCCAGCAGCAACAACGGGAAGAACACTGAAGCTTTCTTT	CASSNNGKNTEAFF	TRBJ1-1	-	TRBV6-5	14	-
TGCGCCAGCAGCCAAGAGTTCGGCTACGAGCAGTACTTC	CASSQEFGYEQYF	TRBJ2-7	once	TRBV4-3	13	-
TGTGCCAGCAGCCCGAGGGGACTTCCCAACGAGCAGTTCTTC	CASSPRGLPNEQFF	TRBJ2-1	-	TRBV5-4	14	-
TGTGCCATCAGTGATGGGGGGAACACTGAAGCTTTCTTT	CAISDGGNTEAFF	TRBJ1-1	-	TRBV10-3	13	-
TGTGCCAGCAGCTTACCTAGCGGGAGGTTCTACGAGCAGTACTTC	CASSLPSGRFYEQYF	TRBJ2-7	-	TRBV7-2	15	TRBD2
TGTGCCAGCAGCCCCCAACCAACTAGGGGCAGAGATACGCAGTATTTT	CASSPQPTRGRDTQYF	TRBJ2-3	-	TRBV7-2	16	-
TGTGCCAGCATACGTAGCGGGGGTTACGAGCAGTACTTC	CASIRSGGYEQYF	TRBJ2-7	-	TRBV2	13	TRBD2
TGCGCCAGCAGCCAGGCGGGACAGGGTGAAGCTTTCTTT	CASSQAGQGEAFF	TRBJ1-1	-	TRBV4-3	13	TRBD1
TGTGCCAGCAGCTCGGACAGGGACGGTGAAGCTTTCTTT	CASSSDRDGEAFF	TRBJ1-1	-	TRBV7-3	13	TRBD1
TGTGCCAGCAGCCAGTACAGCGGGGGCCTTAGGGATACGCAGTATTTT	CASSQYSGGLRDTQYF	TRBJ2-3	-	TRBV14	16	TRBD2
TGTGCCAGCAGCTTCCGGACAGGGGGGAACTACAATGAGCAGTTCTTC	CASSFRTGGNYNEQFF	TRBJ2-1	-	TRBV7-9	16	TRBD1
TGTGCCAGCAGCGTAGAGGGGGGTAGGTACAATGAGCAGTTCTTC	CASSVEGGRYNEQFF	TRBJ2-1	-	TRBV9	15	-
TGCGCCAGCAGCCAAGGCCTTCGGGAGACCCAGTACTTC	CASSQGLRETQYF	TRBJ2-5	-	TRBV4-1	13	-
TGCGCCAGCAGCCAAGAGGTTCGGGGGAGTCGGGAAAAACTGTTTTTT	CASSQEVRGSREKLFF	TRBJ1-4	-	TRBV4-3	16	-
TGTGCCAGCAGCCAAGAGCTTACCGGGGCTGGGGCCAACGTCCTGACTTTC	CASSQELTGAGANVLTF	TRBJ2-6	once	TRBV4-2	17	-
TGTGCCAGCAGCGTAGGAAGCGGGGGTAGCGGCTACACCTTC	CASSVGSGGSGYTF	TRBJ1-2	few	TRBV9	14	-
TGTGCCAGCAGTTTACCGACAGTTCACACAGATACGCAGTATTTT	CASSLPTVHTDTQYF	TRBJ2-3	-	TRBV28	15	-
TGTGCCAGCAGTTTCAGTCAGAGGCCGGGGACCCAGTACTTC	CASSFSQRPGTQYF	TRBJ2-5	-	TRBV27	14	-
TGCGCCAGCAGCCAACGACAGGGCTCGGGGGATACGCAGTATTTT	CASSQRQGSGDTQYF	TRBJ2-3	-	TRBV4-3	15	TRBD1
TGTGCCAGCAGCTTTCGATACCAAGAGACCCAGTACTTC	CASSFRYQETQYF	TRBJ2-5	few	TRBV7-2	13	-
TGTGCCAGCAGAAAGACAGGGGTCGTGGAGACCCAGTACTTC	CASRKTGVVETQYF	TRBJ2-5	-	TRBV7-2	14	TRBD1
TGTGCCTGGAGTGCCCTCTTGAGTGGCTACACCTTC	CAWSALLSGYTF	TRBJ1-2	-	TRBV30	12	-
TGCAGTGCAATCTATGCAGATACGCAGTATTTT	CSAIYADTQYF	TRBJ2-3	-	TRBV20-1	11	-
TGTGCCAGCAGCCGGCCTAGTGGGGAAACCAGCTCCTACGAGCAGTACTTC	CASSRPSGETSSYEQYF	TRBJ2-7	-	TRBV7-9	17	-
TGTGCCAGCAGTTTTTATCCTCCCCGAGACAGGAGCAATCAGCCCCAGCATTTT	CASSFYPPRDRSNQPQHF	TRBJ1-5	few	TRBV27	18	-
TGCGCCAGCAGCTCTGACCCCCAGGGGTACAATGAGCAGTTCTTC	CASSSDPQGYNEQFF	TRBJ2-1	-	TRBV5-1	15	-
TGTGCCAGCAGCTTCAATTCACCCCTCCACTTT	CASSFNSPLHF	TRBJ1-6	few	TRBV7-9	11	-
TGTGCCAGCAGCTCAGCTCCGGGACAGGAAGAGACCCAGTACTTC	CASSSAPGQEETQYF	TRBJ2-5	once	TRBV5-4	15	TRBD1
TGTGCCAGCAGCGCCCGACAGAAGTCTAGCACAGATACGCAGTATTTT	CASSARQKSSTDTQYF	TRBJ2-3	-	TRBV13	16	-
TGTGCCACCAGGGGGCGAGGGACAGTGAACACCGGGGAGCTGTTTTTT	CATRGRGTVNTGELFF	TRBJ2-2	-	TRBV15	16	TRBD1
TGTGCCAGCAGCATGGACAGGGCGGAGACCCAGTACTTC	CASSMDRAETQYF	TRBJ2-5	-	TRBV5-5	13	TRBD1
TGTGCCAGCAGCTTGAACAGGGGAAGCAATCAGCCCCAGCATTTT	CASSLNRGSNQPQHF	TRBJ1-5	-	TRBV7-2	15	TRBD1
TGTGCCACCGGACCCACAGAGACCCAGTACTTC	CATGPTETQYF	TRBJ2-5	-	TRBV6-6	11	-
TGTGCCTGGAGAGAAGAGACCCAGTACTTC	CAWREETQYF	TRBJ2-5	-	TRBV30	10	-
TGTGCCAGCAGCTTAGAAGGCCTAGGCGAGCAGTACTTC	CASSLEGLGEQYF	TRBJ2-7	-	TRBV7-2	13	-
TGCGCCAGCAGCTGGGGGACAACGAACACCGGGGAGCTGTTTTTT	CASSWGTTNTGELFF	TRBJ2-2	-	TRBV5-1	15	-
TGCGCCAGCAGCTTGGAAGAAGGGTACTACGAGCAGTACTTC	CASSLEEGYYEQYF	TRBJ2-7	-	TRBV5-1	14	-
TGCAGCGTTAGGACAGATACGTACCAAGAGACCCAGTACTTC	CSVRTDTYQETQYF	TRBJ2-5	few	TRBV29-1	14	-
TGTGCCAGCAGTTACTCGGGACAGGGCTATGGCTACACCTTC	CASSYSGQGYGYTF	TRBJ1-2	-	TRBV6-6	14	TRBD1
TGTGCCAGCAGCGGTGGGACTAGCAGATACACCGGGGAGCTGTTTTTT	CASSGGTSRYTGELFF	TRBJ2-2	-	TRBV7-2	16	TRBD2
TGTGCCAGCAGTGTTGGGACAGGAGGTGAAAAACTGTTTTTT	CASSVGTGGEKLFF	TRBJ1-4	-	TRBV2	14	TRBD1
TGCAGTGCTAGAGTAGCGAGAGGCTACACCTTC	CSARVARGYTF	TRBJ1-2	-	TRBV20-1	11	-